The 28 T cell receptor beta chains given below trace back to one sample, sequenced in a study of radiation and T cells in renal cell carcinoma (dated by TCRdb to between 2020 and 2021). What this sample's time point label stands for: blood 4 weeks post-SBRT, at nephrectomy. The sample's treatment or condition label, decoded: 15 Gy SBRT to primary tumor, nephrectomy 4 weeks later. The protocol used for the library was the immunoSEQ multiplex PCR assay. Here the immuneACCESS table is served through TCRdb, limited to in-frame sequences with V and J called. Missing clones are a known gap in these copies; in checked studies unresolved V genes cover under half, and the rest lacks a known reason. The sample data list 150,000 to 200,000 clones, and roughly nine tenths of these were observed just once. Of the sample, about 10% falls within the top ten clones. This material consisted of blood, taken from a patient whose treatment included radiotherapy and nephrectomy. The receptors were sampled from a woman aged 50 to 65 with renal cell carcinoma.

CDR3 DNA: TGTGCCAGCAGCTTAAGTCTAGCGGGGGGAGATACGCAGTATTTT. Protein sequence: CASSLSLAGGDTQYF. The chain combines TRBV7-2 with TRBJ2-3, with TRBD2 matching over 11 bases. The CDR3 runs 15 residues. The V gene's germline CDR1 is SGHTA and CDR2 FQGNSA. The trim removed 2 bases at V and 5 bases at J, leaving 3 bases unmatched.

The gene calls are TRBV27 and TRBJ1-5, with D maybe TRBD1 (6 bases). This CDR3 is 15 amino acids long. Germline V CDR1 and CDR2: MNHEY, SMNVEV (reference sequence). V was trimmed by 8 bases and J by 6 bases, leaving 20 bases between them. CDR3 protein: CASPPPDSMCQPQHF. The CDR3 nucleotides are TGTGCCAGCCCCCCCCCGGACAGTATGTGTCAGCCCCAGCATTTT.

Regarding this clone: This sample includes further DNA sequences coding for the same CDR3. The V gene is TRBV9, the J gene TRBJ2-3; the match to TRBD2 covers 8 bases. The CDR3 length is 14 residues. V was clipped by 3 bases and J by 6 bases; unmatched bases: 6. Germline lookup yields CDR1 SGDLS and CDR2 YYNGEE. The CDR3 nucleotides are TGTGCCAGCAGCGCCGGGGGGGGACCGGATACGCAGTATTTT. It is translated as CASSAGGGPDTQYF.

V is TRBV6-6 and J is TRBJ2-1, with D uncertain. CDR3 length equals 12 residues. Trimming left V 7 bases short and J 10 bases short, with 14 bases between. Germline loops: CDR1 MNHNY, CDR2 SVGAGI (reference sequence). CDR3 sequence (DNA): TGTGCCAGCACCCCCGAGACGGGCGAGCAGTTCTTC. Residues: CASTPETGEQFF.

The chain couples TRBV12-5 to TRBJ2-5, with TRBD1 matching 12 bases. Germline CDR1 LGHNT, CDR2 FRNRAP. This CDR3 contains 16 residues. J gave up 4 bases and V 5 bases, and 8 bases lay outside the gene matches. The CDR3 DNA is TGTGCTAGTGGTGGGGGACAGGGGGCCTTCCGAGAGACCCAGTACTTC. Translation gives CASGGGQGAFRETQYF.

The rearrangement joins TRBV5-1 to TRBJ1-2, with 7 bases matching TRBD1. Trimming cost V 4 bases and J 8 bases; bases outside gene matches: 17. Per the germline V gene, CDR1 is SGHRS and CDR2 is YFSETQ. The CDR3 covers 16 residues. The CDR3 nucleotides read TGCGCCAGCAGCCTTTCAATAAACCGGGACAGCGAAGGCTACACCTTC. The encoded protein is CASSLSINRDSEGYTF.

The gene calls are TRBV5-5 and TRBJ1-2; tentatively, D is TRBD1 (6 bases). Germline CDR1 SGHKS, CDR2 YYEKEE (reference sequence). Trimming shortened V by 0 bases and J by 4 bases, and 10 bases separated the two germline ends. The CDR3 totals 14 residues. CDR3 protein: CASSLGGAGYGYTF. The CDR3, as DNA: TGTGCCAGCAGCTTGGGGGGGGCTGGCTATGGCTACACCTTC.

The rearrangement uses TRBV5-5 and TRBJ1-3, with TRBD1 matching over 7 bases. The V segment lost 4 bases and the J segment 0 bases; nucleotides outside the gene matches: 19. Germline V CDR1 and CDR2: SGHKS, YYEKEE (reference sequence). The CDR3 extends over 20 amino acids. The CDR3: CASSPFWDSFQLSSGNTIYF. In DNA, the CDR3 is TGTGCCAGCAGCCCGTTCTGGGACAGCTTTCAACTCTCCTCTGGAAACACCATATATTTT.

The chain joins TRBV7-8 to TRBJ2-1; D gene uncertain. CDR1 is SGHVS, CDR2 FQNEAQ, per germline. V gave up 4 bases and J gave up 12 bases, with 10 bases separating them. The CDR3 has 11 residues. CDR3 bases: TGTGCCAGCAGCTCGACCCCGGCGCAGTTCTTC. Residues: CASSSTPAQFF.

The chain uses TRBV18 and TRBJ2-3; D is unclear. V lost 1 base, J lost 3 bases, and 11 bases lay in between. The CDR3 is 15 residues long. Germline V gene sequence: CDR1 KGHSH, CDR2 LQKENI. The CDR3 loop reads CASSPQGVGTDTQYF. The CDR3 nucleotides are TGTGCCAGCTCACCACAGGGCGTAGGGACAGATACGCAGTATTTT.

This sequence joins TRBV6-5 and TRBJ1-4, with 9 bases that match TRBD1. The germline gives CDR1 MNHEY, CDR2 SVGAGI. CDR3 length equals 15 residues. V lost 0 bases, J lost 5 bases, and 1 base stayed unmatched. The CDR3 spells CASSYSDRGNEKLFF. The CDR3 nucleotides are TGTGCCAGCAGTTACTCCGACAGGGGGAATGAAAAACTGTTTTTT.

The genes are TRBV6-5 and TRBJ1-1; D not resolved. Trimming stripped 2 bases from V and 3 bases from J, with 7 bases between. This CDR3 region has 13 residues. Germline V gives CDR1 MNHEY, CDR2 SVGAGI. CDR3 in DNA: TGTGCCAGCAGTTACATATCCGACACTGAAGCTTTCTTT. This translates into CASSYISDTEAFF.

As for this clone: One junction end does not reproduce the germline sequence, and a read error may be involved. This specimen includes other DNA sequences encoding the same CDR3. V usage is TRBV6-1 and J usage is TRBJ1-4, with no clear D. CDR3 length equals 14 residues. The germline V gene has CDR1 MNHNS and CDR2 SASEGT. The CDR3 DNA follows: TGTGCCAGCAGCGAAGTTGCAACTAATGAAAAACTGTTTTTT. The encoded protein is CASSEVATNEKLFF.

The chain couples TRBV7-9 to TRBJ1-6; maybe TRBD1 (6 bases). The CDR3 runs 16 residues. Trimming removed 5 bases from V and 6 bases from J, with 17 bases in between. CDR1 and CDR2 (germline): SEHNR, FQNEAQ (reference sequence). The CDR3 coding sequence is TGTGCCAGCAGCAGGAGGGGGGGCCTGGGTAATTCACCCCTCCACTTT. Translating gives CASSRRGGLGNSPLHF.

The V gene is TRBV25-1, the J gene TRBJ2-7, with D perhaps assigned TRBD1 or TRBD2 (5 bases each). The CDR3 contains 13 residues. V gave up 4 bases and J gave up 3 bases, with 10 bases separating them. Germline V lookup: CDR1 MGHDK, CDR2 SYGVNS. The chain's CDR3 is CASSGGTDYEQYF. CDR3 nucleotide sequence: TGTGCCAGCAGTGGGGGGACGGACTACGAGCAGTACTTC.

The V and J genes are TRBV6-1 and TRBJ2-4; 9 bases agree with TRBD1. This CDR3 contains 15 residues. V dropped 6 bases and J dropped 1; count of bases not matched to a gene: 4. Germline CDR1 is MNHNS and CDR2 is SASEGT. CDR3 bases: TGTGCCAGCAGATGGACAGGGGAGGCCAAAAACATTCAGTACTTC. Its protein product is CASRWTGEAKNIQYF.

The V call is TRBV5-1, the J call TRBJ1-1; D is ambiguous. Germline CDR1 is SGHRS and CDR2 is YFSETQ. The CDR3 totals 15 residues. Trimming cost V 4 bases and J 0 bases, with 13 bases left between them. This chain's CDR3 is CASSERLNMNTEAFF. The CDR3 bases are TGCGCCAGCAGCGAAAGACTGAATATGAACACTGAAGCTTTCTTT.

The J gene is TRBJ1-2, the V gene TRBV19; maybe TRBD1 (5 bases). Germline V gives CDR1 LNHDA, CDR2 SQIVND (reference sequence). The V end lost 3 bases, the J end lost 8 bases, and 19 bases lay between the germline ends. This CDR3 spans 15 amino acids. CDR3 coding DNA: TGTGCCAGTAGTATCGTCAGGGCATTATTGGAAGGCTACACCTTC. Translating gives CASSIVRALLEGYTF.

V gene TRBV5-4 combines with J gene TRBJ1-2, with 8 bases aligning to TRBD1. The trim removed 4 bases at V and 6 bases at J, leaving 5 bases unmatched. This CDR3 is 13 amino acids long. Germline V gene data show CDR1 as SGHNT and CDR2 as YYREEE (reference sequence). The CDR3 protein is CASSIGQGNGYTF. DNA of the CDR3: TGTGCCAGCAGCATCGGACAGGGAAATGGCTACACCTTC.

This clone was counted between two and nine times. The chain couples TRBV2 to TRBJ2-5; D uncertain. The CDR3 sequence is 13 residues long. Germline assignment: CDR1 SNHLY and CDR2 FYNNEI. The V end was cut by 7 bases, the J end by 3 bases, with 12 bases between. For the CDR3, the DNA is TGTGCCAGCACGGTCGTTTTGAAAGAGACCCAGTACTTC. Encoded protein: CASTVVLKETQYF.

In its sample, this clone was seen once. The gene calls are TRBV6-5 and TRBJ1-1; 8 nucleotides align to TRBD1. V trimming: 5 bases; J trimming: 4 bases; junction bases outside the gene matches: 9. CDR3 size: 15 residues. Germline V gives CDR1 MNHEY, CDR2 SVGAGI. In DNA form, the CDR3 reads TGTGCCAGCAGTCCTCGGACAGGGAAGGGCACTGAAGCTTTCTTT. Its protein is CASSPRTGKGTEAFF.

The chain links TRBV19 to TRBJ1-2; possibly TRBD1 for D (5 bases). The CDR3 contains 14 residues. Germline lookup yields CDR1 LNHDA and CDR2 SQIVND (reference sequence). Trimming cost V 3 bases and J 8 bases, with 16 bases left between them. This CDR3 reads CASSIPRGESGYTF. For the CDR3, the DNA is TGTGCCAGTAGTATCCCCCGGGGGGAGTCGGGCTACACCTTC. Variable domain in full (rest from reference TRBV19 and TRBJ1-2): DGGITQSPKYLFRKEGQNVTLSCEQNLNHDAMYWYRQDPGQGLRLIYYSQIVNDFQKGDIAEGYSVSREKKESFPLTVTSAQKNPTAFYLCASSIPRGESGYTFGSGTRLTVV.

This clone occurred a few times. The chain is built from TRBV15 and TRBJ1-6; D ambiguous. Trimming cost V 0 bases and J 10 bases, with 10 bases left between them. The CDR3 is made up of 14 amino acids. Germline CDR1 is LNHNV and CDR2 is YYDKDF (reference sequence). CDR3 sequence: CATSRDLRDSPLHF. Written as DNA, the CDR3 is TGTGCCACCAGCAGAGATCTAAGAGACTCACCCCTCCACTTT. Complete variable domain (other parts from reference TRBV15 and TRBJ1-6): DAMVIQNPRYQVTQFGKPVTLSCSQTLNHNVMYWYQQKSSQAPKLLFHYYDKDFNNEADTPDNFQSRRPNTSFCFLDIRSPGLGDTAMYLCATSRDLRDSPLHFGNGTRLTVT.

The chain is built from TRBV10-1 and TRBJ2-7; D may correspond to TRBD1 or TRBD2 (5 bases each). The CDR3 loop spans 14 amino acids. V was trimmed by 0 bases and J by 2 bases, leaving 8 bases between them. Germline V gene lookup returns CDR1 WNHNN and CDR2 SYGVQD (reference sequence). Written as DNA, the CDR3 is TGCGCCAGCAGTGAGTCGAGGGACGCCTACGAGCAGTACTTC. Translated, it gives CASSESRDAYEQYF.

J is TRBJ2-7 and V is TRBV7-9; no firm D call. Per the germline V gene, CDR1 is SEHNR and CDR2 is FQNEAQ (reference sequence). This CDR3 has 13 amino acids. Trimming pared 7 bases from V and 0 bases from J, leaving 10 bases between. The CDR3 DNA is TGTGCCAGCAACCCGACCCTCTCCTACGAGCAGTACTTC. Protein product: CASNPTLSYEQYF.

The chain carries TRBV5-1 and TRBJ2-3; TRBD2 might be the D (6 bases). Looked up from germline, CDR1 is SGHRS and CDR2 is YFSETQ. Trimming took off 1 base at V and 2 bases at J, with 11 bases between the two ends. This CDR3 has 15 amino acids. Here the CDR3 reads CASSLLRGYTDTQYF. DNA of the CDR3: TGCGCCAGCAGCTTGTTGCGGGGATACACAGATACGCAGTATTTT.

V and J are TRBV2 and TRBJ2-5, with 11 bases fitting TRBD1. This CDR3 comprises 16 residues. V shed 5 bases, J shed 4 bases, and the junction held 9 bases outside the gene matches. Looked up from germline, CDR1 is SNHLY and CDR2 is FYNNEI. CDR3 coding DNA: TGTGCCAGCAGTTCTGACCCGGGACAGGGGGGAGAGACCCAGTACTTC. It codes for CASSSDPGQGGETQYF.

The V gene is TRBV19, the J gene TRBJ1-5; D perhaps matches TRBD1 (5 bases). This CDR3 contains 15 residues. Trimming shortened V by 0 bases and J by 6 bases, and 12 bases separated the two germline ends. From germline, CDR1 is LNHDA and CDR2 SQIVND (reference sequence). Written as DNA, the CDR3 is TGTGCCAGTAGTATAGATCCGCTGGGGCCTCAGCCCCAGCATTTT. It encodes CASSIDPLGPQPQHF.